A single sample is the source of the 16 T cell receptor beta chains below, sequenced in a study of OX40 agonist ivuxolimab in advanced cancers. Measured with immunoSEQ multiplex PCR; TCRdb has only the in-frame clones, and not every one. In the table there are approximately 70,000 clones, approximately 87% of which are singletons. Specimen: CD4+ or CD8+ T cells sorted from blood, collected in a trial of the OX40 agonist ivuxolimab. These receptors were taken from an adult with an advanced solid tumor such as melanoma, head and neck, liver or kidney cancer.

The chain joins TRBV2 to TRBJ2-5, with no clear D. Germline lookup yields CDR1 SNHLY and CDR2 FYNNEI. V lost 5 bases and J lost 3, with 7 bases in between. This CDR3 spans 12 amino acids. The CDR3 loop reads CASSWQKETQYF. CDR3 DNA: TGTGCCAGCAGTTGGCAAAAAGAGACCCAGTACTTC.

The genes are TRBV19 and TRBJ1-6, with TRBD1 identical over 10 bases. The CDR3 length is 15 residues. CDR1 and CDR2 from the germline V gene are LNHDA and SQIVND (reference sequence). V lost 9 bases to trimming and J lost 2 bases; unmatched junction nucleotides: 4. The CDR3 here is CASKTGGAYNSPLHF. The CDR3, as DNA: TGTGCCAGCAAGACAGGGGGCGCCTATAATTCACCCCTCCACTTT. Using reference TRBV19 and TRBJ1-6 for the parts outside the CDR3, the full variable domain is DGGITQSPKYLFRKEGQNVTLSCEQNLNHDAMYWYRQDPGQGLRLIYYSQIVNDFQKGDIAEGYSVSREKKESFPLTVTSAQKNPTAFYLCASKTGGAYNSPLHFGNGTRLTVT.

This chain links TRBV12-5 with TRBJ1-6, with TRBD1 matching 8 bases. Germline V gene lookup returns CDR1 LGHNT and CDR2 FRNRAP. Germline trimming cut 5 bases from V and 8 bases from J; bases unmatched to any gene: 8. CDR3 length: 15 amino acids. This CDR3 is CASGTGQGNYSPLHF. In DNA form, the CDR3 reads TGTGCTAGTGGTACCGGACAGGGTAATTATTCACCCCTCCACTTT.

This rearrangement joins TRBV4-2 to TRBJ2-5; 7 bases are shared with TRBD1. The assigned J gene may be wrong: the sequence end matches TRBJ2-7 better. The CDR3 length is 14 residues. CDR1 and CDR2 (germline): LGHNA, YNFKEQ. The chain's CDR3 is CASSQGDRAYEQYF. The CDR3 DNA is TGTGCCAGCAGCCAGGGAGACAGGGCCTACGAGCAGTACTTC.

About this clone: The junction differs from germline at one of its ends, possibly a read error. The gene calls are TRBV27 and TRBJ1-5, with 10 bases identical to TRBD1. Germline-derived CDR1 and CDR2 are MNHEY and SMNVEV (reference sequence). The CDR3 covers 16 residues. CDR3 bases: TGTACCAGCAGGGAGGGGGACAGGGGTTCCAATCAGCCCCAGCATTTT. Translation gives CTSREGDRGSNQPQHF.

This chain links TRBV6-5 with TRBJ1-1; no clear D gene. Deletions cut 0 bases from V and 2 bases from J, with 13 bases between. Germline CDR1 reads MNHEY; CDR2 reads SVGAGI. This CDR3 spans 16 amino acids. The DNA of the CDR3 is TGTGCCAGCAGTTACTCCTCTGAAGAGGGAAACACTGAAGCTTTCTTT. Translated: CASSYSSEEGNTEAFF.

The CDR3 loop reads CASSPVVVGTQYF. CDR3 coding DNA: TGTGCCAGCAGCCCGGTTGTAGTCGGGACCCAGTACTTC. The chain combines TRBV7-6 with TRBJ2-5; D is ambiguous. From germline, CDR1 is SGHVS and CDR2 FNYEAQ. This CDR3 region has 13 residues. V was cut by 5 bases and J by 7 bases, with 14 bases left in between.

In this sample, this clone turned up once. The chain has TRBV9 and TRBJ1-2; 7 bases fit TRBD1. Germline CDR1 SGDLS, CDR2 YYNGEE. Trimming took 0 bases from V and 8 from J; bases not matched to a gene: 7. This CDR3 contains 14 residues. Here the CDR3 DNA reads TGTGCCAGCAGCGTAGATGGAGGGGGCAGAGGCTACACCTTC. Translated: CASSVDGGGRGYTF.

The gene calls are TRBV15 and TRBJ2-5, with TRBD2 matching over 9 bases. The DNA end lines up better with TRBJ2-7; the J call may be wrong. The CDR3 loop spans 20 amino acids. Germline V gene sequence: CDR1 LNHNV, CDR2 YYDKDF (reference sequence). The CDR3 nucleotides read TGTGCCACCAGCAGCGCTCCTGTGGCGGGAGGGCCTGATCCGGACTACGAGCAGTACTTC. The encoded protein is CATSSAPVAGGPDPDYEQYF.

The V gene is TRBV6-5, the J gene TRBJ2-2, with a tentative D call TRBD1 (6 bases). Germline V gene sequence: CDR1 MNHEY, CDR2 SVGAGI. V lost 9 bases and J 4 bases, leaving 15 bases between the germline ends. This CDR3 has 14 residues. CDR3 amino acids: CARHIRGFTGELFF. CDR3 DNA: TGTGCCAGGCACATCAGGGGATTCACCGGGGAGCTGTTTTTT.

This clone was counted once. The chain links TRBV7-2 to TRBJ2-7; D gene ambiguous. The CDR3 has 15 amino acids. Trimming cost V 3 bases and J 0 bases, with 12 bases left between them. Germline CDR1 SGHTA, CDR2 FQGNSA. CDR3 nucleotide sequence: TGTGCCAGCAGCTTGAAGGCCATAAGCTCCTACGAGCAGTACTTC. This codes for CASSLKAISSYEQYF.

The chain uses TRBV5-6 and TRBJ1-2; D might be TRBD1 (5 bases). There are 15 residues in the CDR3. The V end was cut by 1 base, the J end by 7 bases, with 17 bases between. Per germline, CDR1 SGHDT and CDR2 YYEEEE. For the CDR3, the DNA is TGTGCCAGCAGCTTGAGGGGTCCTGGGGATCTTGGCTACACCTTC. Translating gives CASSLRGPGDLGYTF.

V gene TRBV7-2 combines with J gene TRBJ2-3; weak D call: TRBD1 (5 bases). The CDR3 sequence is 17 residues long. Germline V gene sequence: CDR1 SGHTA, CDR2 FQGNSA. Trimming shortened V by 5 bases and J by 5 bases, and 23 bases separated the two germline ends. For the CDR3, the DNA is TGTGCCAGCAGCCGTAGGGGCGGCTCCACCTTCGGAGATACGCAGTATTTT. This gives the protein CASSRRGGSTFGDTQYF.

This clone was observed once. The genes are TRBV7-2 and TRBJ2-6; possibly TRBD2 for D (6 bases). This CDR3 is 17 amino acids long. With 1 base removed from V and 4 bases from J, the gap between germline ends came to 14 bases. Germline assignment: CDR1 SGHTA and CDR2 FQGNSA. This chain's CDR3 is CASSLGPGVAGANVLTF. CDR3 nucleotides: TGTGCCAGCAGCTTAGGGCCGGGAGTCGCCGGGGCCAACGTCCTGACTTTC.

There are a few counts of this clone. This chain links TRBV30 with TRBJ1-1; TRBD1 is a possible D gene (6 bases). Trimming left V 2 bases short and J 1 base short, with 11 bases between. This CDR3 region has 14 residues. Germline lookup yields CDR1 GTSNPN and CDR2 SVGIG (reference sequence). The CDR3 region has the DNA TGTGCCTGGAGTTCTGGCAGGGGGAACACTGAAGCTTTCTTT. As protein: CAWSSGRGNTEAFF.

The V call is TRBV5-1, the J call TRBJ2-3; 10 bases are a match to TRBD2. From germline, CDR1 is SGHRS and CDR2 YFSETQ. The trim removed 4 bases at V and 1 base at J, leaving 6 bases unmatched. This CDR3 is built from 16 residues. The CDR3 here is CASSPGLAAGTDTQYF. CDR3 nucleotides: TGCGCCAGCAGCCCAGGACTAGCGGCAGGCACAGATACGCAGTATTTT.